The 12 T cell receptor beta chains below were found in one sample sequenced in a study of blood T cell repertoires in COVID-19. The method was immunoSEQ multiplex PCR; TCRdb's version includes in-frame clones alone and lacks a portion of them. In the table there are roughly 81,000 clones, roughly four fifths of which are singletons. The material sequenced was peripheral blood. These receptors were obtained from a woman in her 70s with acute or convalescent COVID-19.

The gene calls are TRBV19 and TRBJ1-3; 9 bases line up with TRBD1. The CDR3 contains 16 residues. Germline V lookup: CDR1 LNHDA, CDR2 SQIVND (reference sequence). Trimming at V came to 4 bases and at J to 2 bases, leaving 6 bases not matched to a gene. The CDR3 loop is CASSTSGTGTGNTIYF. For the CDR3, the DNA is TGTGCCAGTAGTACATCCGGGACAGGGACTGGAAACACCATATATTTT.

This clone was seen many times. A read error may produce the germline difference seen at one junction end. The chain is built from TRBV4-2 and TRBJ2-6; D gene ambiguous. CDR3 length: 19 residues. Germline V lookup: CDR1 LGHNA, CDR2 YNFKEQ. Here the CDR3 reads CASTQDPTSIGTGANVLTF. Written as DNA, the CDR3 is TGTGCCAGCACCCAAGACCCGACATCCATCGGCACTGGGGCCAACGTCCTGACTTTC.

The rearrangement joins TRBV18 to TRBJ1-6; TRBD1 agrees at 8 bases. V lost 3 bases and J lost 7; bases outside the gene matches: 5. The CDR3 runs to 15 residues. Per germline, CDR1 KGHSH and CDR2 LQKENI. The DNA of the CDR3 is TGTGCCAGCTCACCTTCAGGGGGCTCAAATTCACCCCTCCACTTT. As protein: CASSPSGGSNSPLHF.

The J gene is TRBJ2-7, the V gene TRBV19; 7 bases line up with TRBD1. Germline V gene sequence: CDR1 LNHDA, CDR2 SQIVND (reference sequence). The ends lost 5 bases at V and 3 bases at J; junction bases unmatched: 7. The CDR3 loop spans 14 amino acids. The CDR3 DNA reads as TGTGCCAGTAGTGACCAACAGGGGCTCTACGAGCAGTACTTC. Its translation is CASSDQQGLYEQYF.

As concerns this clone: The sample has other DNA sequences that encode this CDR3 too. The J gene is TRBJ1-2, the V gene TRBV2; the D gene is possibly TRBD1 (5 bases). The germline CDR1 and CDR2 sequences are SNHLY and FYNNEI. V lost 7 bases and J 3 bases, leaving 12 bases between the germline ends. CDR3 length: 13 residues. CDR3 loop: CASTGQGDYGYTF. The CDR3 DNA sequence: TGTGCCAGCACCGGTCAGGGCGACTATGGCTACACCTTC. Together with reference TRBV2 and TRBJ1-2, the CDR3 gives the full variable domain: EPEVTQTPSHQVTQMGQEVILRCVPISNHLYFYWYRQILGQKVEFLVSFYNNEISEKSEIFDDQFSVERPDGSNFTLKIRSTKLEDSAMYFCASTGQGDYGYTFGSGTRLTVV.

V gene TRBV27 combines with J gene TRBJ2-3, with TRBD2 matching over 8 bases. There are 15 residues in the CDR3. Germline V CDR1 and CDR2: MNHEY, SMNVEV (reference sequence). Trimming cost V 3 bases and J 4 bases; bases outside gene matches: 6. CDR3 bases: TGTGCCAGCAGTTTCGCGGGGGGCCCATCAGATACGCAGTATTTT. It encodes CASSFAGGPSDTQYF.

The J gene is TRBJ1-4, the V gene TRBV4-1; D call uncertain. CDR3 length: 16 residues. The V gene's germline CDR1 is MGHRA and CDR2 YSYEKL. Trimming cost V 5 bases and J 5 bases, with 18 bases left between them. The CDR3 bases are TGCGCCAGCAGCTCTCGACCGGGGTCCAGGAATGAAAAACTGTTTTTT. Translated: CASSSRPGSRNEKLFF.

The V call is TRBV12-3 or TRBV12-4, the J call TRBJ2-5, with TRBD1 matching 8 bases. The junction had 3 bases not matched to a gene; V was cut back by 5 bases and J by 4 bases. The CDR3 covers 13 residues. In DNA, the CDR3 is TGTGCCAGCAGTCAGGGGGCAGGAGAGACCCAGTACTTC. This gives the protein CASSQGAGETQYF.

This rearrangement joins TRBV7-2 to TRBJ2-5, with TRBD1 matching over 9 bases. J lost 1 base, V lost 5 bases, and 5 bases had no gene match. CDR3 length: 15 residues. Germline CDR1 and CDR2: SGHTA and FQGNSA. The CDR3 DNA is TGTGCCAGCAGCCCTATGGGACAGGGCCAAGAGACCCAGTACTTC. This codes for CASSPMGQGQETQYF.

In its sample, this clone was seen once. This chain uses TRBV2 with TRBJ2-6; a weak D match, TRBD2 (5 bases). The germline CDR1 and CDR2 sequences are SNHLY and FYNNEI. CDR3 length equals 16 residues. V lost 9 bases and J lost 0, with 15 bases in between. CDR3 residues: CARGSGVSSGANVLTF. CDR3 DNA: TGTGCCAGGGGGTCCGGGGTTAGCTCTGGGGCCAACGTCCTGACTTTC.

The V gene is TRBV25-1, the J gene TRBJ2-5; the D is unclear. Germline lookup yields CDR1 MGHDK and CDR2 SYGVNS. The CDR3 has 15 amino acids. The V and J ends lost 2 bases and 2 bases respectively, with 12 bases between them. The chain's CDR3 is CASSEPGQVQETQYF. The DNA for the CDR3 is TGTGCCAGCAGTGAACCTGGCCAGGTTCAAGAGACCCAGTACTTC.

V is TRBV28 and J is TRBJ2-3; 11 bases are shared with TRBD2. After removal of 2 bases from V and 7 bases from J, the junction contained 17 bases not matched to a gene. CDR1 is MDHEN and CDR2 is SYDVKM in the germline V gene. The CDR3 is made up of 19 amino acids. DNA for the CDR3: TGTGCCAGCAGTTTACCCCTCCTACCACTAGCGGGGGCCGCCAATACGCAGTATTTT. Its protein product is CASSLPLLPLAGAANTQYF.